This TCR beta chain emerged from a study of blood T cells in healthy people across ages. At least ten counts were recorded for this clonotype. CDR1 is ENHRY and CDR2 is SYGVKD in the germline V gene. This CDR3 comprises 14 residues. V gave up 6 bases and J gave up 3 bases, with 14 bases separating them. Together with a sample-barcoded 5' primer, a J-beta primer mix was included in a second PCR lasting roughly 7 to 11 cycles. TCRdb reprocessed the 5' RACE reads via MiXCR and lists one record per CDR3 protein. The sample includes around 1.5 million distinct CDR3 sequences, about 35% of them seen just once.

The chain joins TRBV10-3 to TRBJ2-5; unclear D gene. The sequence was obtained from a young woman in good health. What was sequenced was blood. In DNA, the CDR3 is TGTGCCATCAGCCGACCTGACACCGAAGAGACCCAGTACTTC. This codes for CAISRPDTEETQYF.